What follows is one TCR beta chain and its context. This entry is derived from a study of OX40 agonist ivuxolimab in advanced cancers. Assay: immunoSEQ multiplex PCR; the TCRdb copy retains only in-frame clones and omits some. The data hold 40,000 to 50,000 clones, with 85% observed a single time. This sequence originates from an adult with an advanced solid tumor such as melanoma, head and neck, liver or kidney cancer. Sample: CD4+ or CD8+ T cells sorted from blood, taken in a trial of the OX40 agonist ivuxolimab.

The CDR3 DNA reads as TGTGCCAGCAGCTCGACTAGCGGGAGCTACGAGCAGTACTTC. Protein sequence: CASSSTSGSYEQYF. V usage is TRBV7-9 and J usage is TRBJ2-7, with TRBD2 matching 12 bases. Germline CDR1 reads SEHNR; CDR2 reads FQNEAQ (reference sequence). The CDR3 is 14 residues long. The J segment lost 3 bases and the V segment lost 4 bases, leaving 1 base of the junction unmatched. Full variable domain (rest looked up from reference TRBV7-9 and TRBJ2-7): DTGVSQNPRHKITKRGQNVTFRCDPISEHNRLYWYRQTLGQGPEFLTYFQNEAQLEKSRLLSDRFSAERPKGSFSTLEIQRTEQGDSAMYLCASSSTSGSYEQYFGPGTRLTVT.